This T cell receptor (beta chain) was recorded in a study of blood T cell repertoires in COVID-19. Study context: Sample material is recorded as cDNA or gDNA derived from T cells, B-cell-depleted T cells, or PBMCs.

J lost 4 bases, V lost 10 bases, and 8 bases had no gene match. Germline V gene lookup returns CDR1 MDHEN and CDR2 SYDVKM. This CDR3 comprises 13 residues. Method: immunoSEQ multiplex PCR; TCRdb's copy keeps in-frame clones and lacks some. The sample shows over 65,000 clones, roughly 88% of them seen only once. The sample comprised peripheral blood. This chain uses TRBV28 with TRBJ2-5, with 8 bases that match TRBD2. This sequence was found in a man younger than 40 with acute or convalescent COVID-19. CDR3 DNA sequence: TGTGCCACCTGGACGGCGGGGGGAGAGACCCAGTACTTC. This codes for CATWTAGGETQYF.